The 29 T cell receptor beta chains in this list originate from one sample, sequenced in a study of cytomegalovirus exposure and HLA in healthy donors. 60 Vbeta and 13 Jbeta primers were used in PCR. Produced via immunoSEQ multiplex PCR; TCRdb's table is partial and in-frame only. The sample carries 200,000 or so clones, approximately 82% recorded once. The sequencing sample was made of PBMCs. The origin of the receptors is a man between 18 and 29 years old in good health and CMV-seronegative.

This chain links TRBV6-1 with TRBJ2-1; a possible D gene is TRBD1 (6 bases). V lost 4 bases and J lost 0, with 19 bases in between. This CDR3 comprises 18 residues. Germline CDR1 and CDR2: MNHNS and SASEGT. The DNA of the CDR3 is TGTGCCAGCAGTGCGCGACCCGGGACATTTTTCTCCTACAATGAGCAGTTCTTC. Encoded protein: CASSARPGTFFSYNEQFF.

The chain combines TRBV15 with TRBJ2-7; D perhaps matches TRBD1 (6 bases). Germline loops: CDR1 LNHNV, CDR2 YYDKDF (reference sequence). Trimming stripped 5 bases from V and 1 base from J, with 18 bases between. The CDR3 has 16 residues. CDR3 amino acids: CATSVFTGSMSYEQYF. The CDR3 bases are TGTGCCACCAGCGTTTTTACAGGGAGTATGTCCTACGAGCAGTACTTC.

The CDR3 nucleotides are TGTGCCAGCAGTCCACTCCCCGCCGGACAGAGACAGCCCCAGCATTTT. Residues: CASSPLPAGQRQPQHF. The V call is TRBV28, the J call TRBJ1-5; weak D call: TRBD1 (6 bases). The CDR3 is made up of 16 amino acids. CDR1 and CDR2 from the germline V gene are MDHEN and SYDVKM. The germline V and J ends were trimmed by 5 bases and 7 bases, with 21 bases remaining between them.

This chain connects TRBV5-4 to TRBJ2-7, with 10 bases identical to TRBD2. In germline, CDR1 is SGHNT, CDR2 YYREEE (reference sequence). The ends lost 3 bases at V and 1 base at J; junction bases unmatched: 4. CDR3 length: 15 amino acids. This CDR3 reads CASSSPTSGSYEQYF. The CDR3 region has the DNA TGTGCCAGCAGCTCACCGACTAGCGGGTCCTACGAGCAGTACTTC. The full variable domain, completed using reference TRBV5-4 and TRBJ2-7, is ETGVTQSPTHLIKTRGQQVTLRCSSQSGHNTVSWYQQALGQGPQFIFQYYREEENGRGNFPPRFSGLQFPNYSSELNVNALELDDSALYLCASSSPTSGSYEQYFGPGTRLTVT.

This chain's CDR3 is CASSGGTGGTYNEQFF. The CDR3 bases are TGCGCCAGCAGCGGGGGGACAGGGGGGACCTACAATGAGCAGTTCTTC. The gene calls are TRBV5-1 and TRBJ2-1; 11 bases agree with TRBD1. The ends lost 4 bases at V and 2 bases at J; junction bases unmatched: 5. Per germline, CDR1 SGHRS and CDR2 YFSETQ. The CDR3 consists of 16 residues.

The chain recombines TRBV5-1 with TRBJ2-7; 14 bases align to TRBD2. V shed 3 bases, J shed 6 bases, and the junction held 8 bases outside the gene matches. The CDR3 consists of 16 residues. The V gene's germline CDR1 is SGHRS and CDR2 YFSETQ. Here the CDR3 DNA reads TGCGCCAGCAGCTCGGGACTAGCGGGAGTTCATGGCGAGCAGTACTTC. Residues: CASSSGLAGVHGEQYF.

V usage is TRBV11-2 and J usage is TRBJ1-5; unclear D gene. This CDR3 has 13 residues. Between the trimmed V and J ends, which lost 4 bases and 7 bases, there was a span of 11 bases. CDR1 is SGHAT and CDR2 is FQNNGV in the germline V gene. The CDR3 reads CASSSSSLQPQHF. In DNA, the CDR3 is TGTGCCAGCAGCTCCTCTTCCCTCCAGCCCCAGCATTTT.

The rearrangement joins TRBV14 to TRBJ1-1; 8 nucleotides agree with TRBD1. The V gene's germline CDR1 is SGHDN and CDR2 FVKESK. The length of the CDR3 is 14 residues. The V gene end was trimmed by 5 bases and the J gene end by 5 bases; junction bases not matched to a gene: 7. The CDR3 loop is CASSGRQGRTEAFF. CDR3 nucleotide sequence: TGTGCCAGCAGCGGGAGACAGGGGAGGACTGAAGCTTTCTTT. Together with reference TRBV14 and TRBJ1-1, the CDR3 gives the full variable domain: EAGVTQFPSHSVIEKGQTVTLRCDPISGHDNLYWYRRVMGKEIKFLLHFVKESKQDESGMPNNRFLAERTGGTYSTLKVQPAELEDSGVYFCASSGRQGRTEAFFGQGTRLTVV.

The rearrangement uses TRBV6-5 and TRBJ2-5; a weak D match, TRBD2 (5 bases). The closer fit of TRBJ2-7 to the DNA end suggests the J call may be wrong. Germline V gene lookup returns CDR1 MNHEY and CDR2 SVGAGI. CDR3 size: 14 residues. The CDR3 here is CASSIRDGMYEQYF. In DNA form, the CDR3 reads TGTGCCAGCAGCATTCGCGACGGGATGTACGAGCAGTACTTC.

In this sample, this clone turned up a few times. The CDR3, as DNA: TGTGCCAGCAGCTCCGTTTTTGGACTAAACACCGGGGAGCTGTTTTTT. Protein: CASSSVFGLNTGELFF. V and J are TRBV7-9 and TRBJ2-2; maybe TRBD2 (6 bases). This CDR3 has 16 residues. Trimming took 4 bases from V and 2 from J, leaving 14 bases between them. Germline V gene sequence: CDR1 SEHNR, CDR2 FQNEAQ (reference sequence).

The chain couples TRBV6-5 to TRBJ1-5, with D perhaps matching TRBD1 (6 bases). The CDR3 has 16 residues. Between the trimmed V and J ends, which lost 3 bases and 8 bases, there was a span of 20 bases. The germline V gene has CDR1 MNHEY and CDR2 SVGAGI. CDR3 amino acids: CASSYLGHLPGEPQHF. The CDR3 DNA is TGTGCCAGCAGTTATCTGGGACACCTACCTGGGGAGCCCCAGCATTTT.

The rearrangement joins TRBV14 to TRBJ2-5; 12 nucleotides agree with TRBD1. Trimming at V came to 4 bases and at J to 5 bases, leaving 8 bases not matched to a gene. Germline CDR1 SGHDN, CDR2 FVKESK. This CDR3 has 16 residues. The CDR3 sequence: CASSPGQGAIRETQYF. In nucleotides, the CDR3 is TGTGCCAGCAGCCCGGGACAGGGGGCCATCAGGGAGACCCAGTACTTC.

A single count supports this clone. The chain carries TRBV30 and TRBJ2-7; the match to TRBD1 covers 9 bases. Germline lookup yields CDR1 GTSNPN and CDR2 SVGIG (reference sequence). The CDR3 is 14 amino acids. V was pared by 0 bases and J by 4 bases, with 4 bases of the junction left unmatched. DNA of the CDR3: TGTGCCTGGAGTGTTTGGGACAGGGTATACGAGCAGTACTTC. This sequence encodes CAWSVWDRVYEQYF.

This chain connects TRBV9 to TRBJ2-3; 10 bases map to TRBD1. The V segment lost 0 bases and the J segment 4 bases; nucleotides outside the gene matches: 8. Per the germline V gene, CDR1 is SGDLS and CDR2 is YYNGEE. CDR3 length: 17 amino acids. CDR3 amino acids: CASSVGGGTGVADTQYF. CDR3 sequence (DNA): TGTGCCAGCAGCGTAGGAGGTGGGACAGGGGTTGCAGATACGCAGTATTTT.

This clone has only a few counts. CDR3 nucleotide sequence: TGTGCCAGCAGTAGGGGGGCGGGAGACGTCACAGATACGCAGTATTTT. This gives the protein CASSRGAGDVTDTQYF. V gene TRBV21-1 combines with J gene TRBJ2-3; the table's D gene call, TRBD2, was not cross checked with the DNA. TRBV21-1 counts as a pseudogene. The CDR3 is 16 amino acids.

This sequence joins TRBV6-5 and TRBJ1-2; 12 bases are shared with TRBD1. V lost 1 base, J lost 6 bases, and 6 bases stayed unmatched. Germline assignment: CDR1 MNHEY and CDR2 SVGAGI. This CDR3 comprises 16 residues. CDR3 in amino acids: CASSYLGQGAQDGYTF. CDR3 nucleotide sequence: TGTGCCAGCAGTTACTTGGGACAGGGGGCGCAGGATGGCTACACCTTC.

This sequence joins TRBV11-2 and TRBJ1-4; TRBD1 agrees at 9 bases. The CDR3 is 15 amino acids. Trimming at V came to 1 base and at J to 3 bases, leaving 0 bases not matched to a gene. The germline V gene has CDR1 SGHAT and CDR2 FQNNGV. Here the CDR3 DNA reads TGTGCCAGCAGCTTAGGACAGGGGGCTAATGAAAAACTGTTTTTT. Translated: CASSLGQGANEKLFF.

This chain links TRBV9 with TRBJ2-2; TRBD2 is a possible D gene (5 bases). Trimming cost V 0 bases and J 6 bases, with 9 bases left between them. CDR3 length: 14 amino acids. The germline CDR1 and CDR2 sequences are SGDLS and YYNGEE. The CDR3 is CASSVGGAPGELFF. CDR3 nucleotide sequence: TGTGCCAGCAGCGTAGGGGGAGCGCCCGGGGAGCTGTTTTTT.

A few counts support this clone. This chain uses TRBV7-3 with TRBJ2-1; tentatively, D is TRBD1 (6 bases). V lost 5 bases to trimming and J lost 2 bases, with 13 bases between them. Germline loops: CDR1 SGHTA, CDR2 FQGTGA. The CDR3 length is 15 residues. The CDR3 spells CASSLTRDTYNEQFF. The CDR3 coding sequence is TGTGCCAGCAGCCTTACTAGGGACACCTACAATGAGCAGTTCTTC.

This clone was counted a few times. The rearrangement links TRBV30 to TRBJ2-1; 12 nucleotides align to TRBD1. There are 16 residues in the CDR3. Germline V lookup: CDR1 GTSNPN, CDR2 SVGIG (reference sequence). V shed 0 bases and J 14 bases; nucleotides not matched to a gene: 14. The CDR3 bases are TGTGCCTGGAGTGTGGGGACAGGGGGCCCTGTCGGTCGTAAGTTCTTC. Its translation is CAWSVGTGGPVGRKFF. The full variable domain, completed using reference TRBV30 and TRBJ2-1, is SQTIHQWPATLVQPVGSPLSLECTVEGTSNPNLYWYRQAAGRGLQLLFYSVGIGQISSEVPQNLSASRPQDRQFILSSKKLLLSDSGFYLCAWSVGTGGPVGRKFFGPGTRLTVL.

This rearrangement joins TRBV18 to TRBJ1-2; a weak D match, TRBD1 (6 bases). Germline CDR1 and CDR2: KGHSH and LQKENI. The CDR3 covers 17 residues. Trimming pared 1 base from V and 3 bases from J, leaving 18 bases between. This chain's CDR3 is CASSPQPTGMGDYGYTF. For the CDR3, the DNA is TGTGCCAGCTCACCACAACCTACAGGGATGGGAGACTATGGCTACACCTTC.

This chain uses TRBV10-1 with TRBJ2-1; the match to TRBD2 covers 14 bases. CDR1 is WNHNN and CDR2 is SYGVQD in the germline V gene (reference sequence). V lost 6 bases, J lost 12 bases, and 13 bases stayed unmatched. This CDR3 comprises 16 residues. Here the CDR3 reads CASRPYGGLAGDAQFF. The DNA for the CDR3 is TGCGCCAGCAGACCATATGGGGGACTAGCGGGAGATGCGCAGTTCTTC.

The V call is TRBV28, the J call TRBJ2-7, with 10 bases aligning to TRBD2. Germline CDR1 and CDR2: MDHEN and SYDVKM. The length of the CDR3 is 19 residues. The ends lost 7 bases at V and 5 bases at J; junction bases unmatched: 23. The CDR3 DNA reads TGTGCCAGCACCCACCGGGGGCGGGCTAGCGGGAGAAAGGATGACGAGCAGTACTTC. Its protein product is CASTHRGRASGRKDDEQYF.

The chain's CDR3 is CASSTGQENEKLFF. In nucleotides, the CDR3 is TGTGCCAGCAGTACGGGACAGGAAAATGAAAAACTGTTTTTT. The chain couples TRBV14 to TRBJ1-4, with 8 nucleotides matching TRBD1. Germline values: CDR1 SGHDN, CDR2 FVKESK. The ends lost 6 bases at V and 5 bases at J; junction bases unmatched: 5. CDR3 length equals 14 residues. The variable domain in full, completed from reference TRBV14 and TRBJ1-4, reads EAGVTQFPSHSVIEKGQTVTLRCDPISGHDNLYWYRRVMGKEIKFLLHFVKESKQDESGMPNNRFLAERTGGTYSTLKVQPAELEDSGVYFCASSTGQENEKLFFGSGTQLSVL.

J is TRBJ1-5 and V is TRBV27; weak D call: TRBD1 (6 bases). Trimming removed 5 bases at V and 6 bases at J, with 17 bases between. This CDR3 spans 15 amino acids. The germline V gene encodes CDR1 MNHEY and CDR2 SMNVEV (reference sequence). The chain's CDR3 is CASSSRRGGGQPQHF. The CDR3 DNA follows: TGTGCCAGCAGTAGCCGTAGGGGGGGAGGTCAGCCCCAGCATTTT.

With regard to this clone: One end of the junction fails to match germline, which may point to a read error. V and J are TRBV7-3 and TRBJ2-7, with 8 bases fitting TRBD1. This CDR3 is built from 15 residues. The germline V gene has CDR1 SGHTA and CDR2 FQGTGA. CDR3 residues: CASRLNGDRSYEQYF. CDR3 in DNA: TGTGCCAGCAGGTTAAACGGGGACAGGTCCTACGAGCAGTACTTC.

The chain has TRBV10-3 and TRBJ1-2, with 8 bases matching TRBD1. V shed 6 bases, J shed 4 bases, and the junction held 7 bases outside the gene matches. The CDR3 length is 14 residues. Germline assignment: CDR1 ENHRY and CDR2 SYGVKD. The CDR3 coding sequence is TGTGCCATCAGAACTAGGACAGGGAGCTATGGCTACACCTTC. Its translation is CAIRTRTGSYGYTF.

This chain joins TRBV5-6 and TRBJ1-5; 7 positions match TRBD1. V was clipped by 2 bases and J by 4 bases; unmatched bases: 12. This CDR3 has 17 amino acids. CDR1 and CDR2 from the germline V gene are SGHDT and YYEEEE. Here the CDR3 reads CASSFSRGTVKNQPQHF. The DNA for the CDR3 is TGTGCCAGCAGCTTCTCCCGGGGGACAGTTAAAAATCAGCCCCAGCATTTT.

For the CDR3, the DNA is TGTGCCAGCAGCCCACGGGACAGCGATCCCACAGATACGCAGTATTTT. Encoded protein: CASSPRDSDPTDTQYF. The chain joins TRBV5-6 to TRBJ2-3; 7 bases agree with TRBD1. The V gene end was trimmed by 4 bases and the J gene end by 2 bases; junction bases not matched to a gene: 10. This CDR3 has 16 amino acids. Germline-derived CDR1 and CDR2 are SGHDT and YYEEEE.